A single sample gave rise to the 7 T cell receptor beta chains below, sequenced in a study of cytomegalovirus exposure and HLA in healthy donors listed by TCRdb under 2017. Receptors were amplified or captured by the immunoSEQ multiplex PCR assay. What TCRdb holds here is the immuneACCESS table cut down to in-frame rearrangements. Part of the clones is not present; checked against another copy, under half of the missing clones reflect an unresolved V gene, and the others are unexplained. Present in this sample are roughly 270,000 clones, 88% of which were seen just once. The ten largest clones represent over 0.85% of the sample. The sample taken for sequencing was PBMCs. The source is a woman aged 18-29 years in good health and CMV-seronegative.

This rearrangement joins TRBV1 to TRBJ1-1. TRBV1 is noted as a pseudogene. The CDR3 spans 8 residues. This CDR3 reads CTSTLAFF. CDR3 coding DNA: TGCACCAGCACCCTTGCTTTCTTT.

This chain joins TRBV14 and TRBJ2-1, with 9 bases that match TRBD1. The CDR3 is 15 residues long. Germline V lookup: CDR1 SGHDN, CDR2 FVKESK. J was trimmed by 3 bases and V by 6 bases; bases with no gene match: 6. CDR3 sequence reads: CASRMTGGDYNEQFF. CDR3 bases: TGTGCCAGCAGAATGACAGGGGGGGACTACAATGAGCAGTTCTTC.

This chain links TRBV4-2 with TRBJ1-3, with 7 bases identical to TRBD1. Germline V gene data show CDR1 as LGHNA and CDR2 as YNFKEQ. This CDR3 has 17 amino acids. J gave up 1 base and V 1 base, and 7 bases lay outside the gene matches. The CDR3 DNA reads as TGTGCCAGCAGCCAAGGAACAGGGGAAGGATCTGGAAACACCATATATTTT. Amino acids: CASSQGTGEGSGNTIYF.

V gene TRBV14 combines with J gene TRBJ2-7, with 7 bases aligning to TRBD2. V shed 8 bases, J shed 2 bases, and the junction held 6 bases outside the gene matches. Germline V gene sequence: CDR1 SGHDN, CDR2 FVKESK. This CDR3 has 13 residues. In DNA form, the CDR3 reads TGTGCCAGCCAGGGCGGGGGAACCTACGAGCAGTACTTC. Protein sequence: CASQGGGTYEQYF. The full variable domain, rest sourced from reference TRBV14 and TRBJ2-7, is EAGVTQFPSHSVIEKGQTVTLRCDPISGHDNLYWYRRVMGKEIKFLLHFVKESKQDESGMPNNRFLAERTGGTYSTLKVQPAELEDSGVYFCASQGGGTYEQYFGPGTRLTVT.

V gene TRBV4-1 combines with J gene TRBJ2-5, with 10 bases aligning to TRBD2. The junction had 14 bases not matched to a gene; V was cut back by 2 bases and J by 2 bases. Germline loops: CDR1 MGHRA, CDR2 YSYEKL. The CDR3 is 19 amino acids. CDR3 nucleotide sequence: TGCGCCAGCAGCCAAAATTTGTGGGGGACTAGCGTAGGGCAAGAGACCCAGTACTTC. Translated, it gives CASSQNLWGTSVGQETQYF.

The chain joins TRBV19 to TRBJ2-7, with 10 bases that match TRBD1. Trimming at V came to 8 bases and at J to 2 bases, leaving 6 bases not matched to a gene. This CDR3 region has 14 residues. Germline loops: CDR1 LNHDA, CDR2 SQIVND (reference sequence). The CDR3 DNA reads as TGTGCCAGTGGAACCGGGACAGGGGCCTACGAGCAGTACTTC. Protein sequence: CASGTGTGAYEQYF.

The chain carries TRBV10-3 and TRBJ2-3; perhaps TRBD2 as D (6 bases). The germline CDR1 and CDR2 sequences are ENHRY and SYGVKD. Deletions cut 11 bases from V and 6 bases from J, with 12 bases between. The CDR3 is made up of 11 amino acids. DNA of the CDR3: TGTGCCTTAGGGGAGGCCGATACGCAGTATTTT. Translation: CALGEADTQYF.